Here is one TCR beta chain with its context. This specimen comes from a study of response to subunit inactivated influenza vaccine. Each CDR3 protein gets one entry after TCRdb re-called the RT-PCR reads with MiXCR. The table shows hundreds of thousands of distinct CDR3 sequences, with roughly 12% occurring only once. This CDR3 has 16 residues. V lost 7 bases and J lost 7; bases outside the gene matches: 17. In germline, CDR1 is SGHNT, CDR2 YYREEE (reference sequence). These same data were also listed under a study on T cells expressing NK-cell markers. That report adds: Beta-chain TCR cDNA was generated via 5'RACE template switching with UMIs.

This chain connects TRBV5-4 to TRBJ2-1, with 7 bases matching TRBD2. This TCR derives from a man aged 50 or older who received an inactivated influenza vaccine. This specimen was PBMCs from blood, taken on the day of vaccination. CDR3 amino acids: CASGPLGSGTGNEQFF. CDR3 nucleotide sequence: TGTGCCAGCGGCCCCCTGGGGAGCGGGACTGGTAATGAGCAGTTCTTC.